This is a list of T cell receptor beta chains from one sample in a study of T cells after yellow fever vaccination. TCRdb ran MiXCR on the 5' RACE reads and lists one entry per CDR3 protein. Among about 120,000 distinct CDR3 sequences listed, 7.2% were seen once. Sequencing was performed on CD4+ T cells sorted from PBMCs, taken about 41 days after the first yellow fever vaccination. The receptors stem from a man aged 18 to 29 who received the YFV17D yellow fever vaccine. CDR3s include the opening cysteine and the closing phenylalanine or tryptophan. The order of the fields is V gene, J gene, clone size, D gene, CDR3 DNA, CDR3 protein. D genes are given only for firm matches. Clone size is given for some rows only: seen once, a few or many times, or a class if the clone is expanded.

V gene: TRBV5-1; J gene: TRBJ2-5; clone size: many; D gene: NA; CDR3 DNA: TGCGCCAGCAGCCAAACAGGCCGCCAAGAGACCCAGTACTTC; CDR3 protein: CASSQTGRQETQYF
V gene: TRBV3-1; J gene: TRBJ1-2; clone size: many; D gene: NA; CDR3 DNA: TGTGCCAGCAGCCAAGAAGGGTGGGGCTACACCTTC; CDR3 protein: CASSQEGWGYTF
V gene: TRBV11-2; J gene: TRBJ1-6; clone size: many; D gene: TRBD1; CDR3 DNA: TGTGCCAGCAGCGACAGGGGTTTAGGTGGATCCTATAATTCACCCCTCCACTTT; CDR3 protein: CASSDRGLGGSYNSPLHF
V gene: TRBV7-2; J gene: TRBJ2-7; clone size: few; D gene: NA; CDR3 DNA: TGTGCCAGCAGCTTAGGAGGGAGGGGGGTCTACGAGCAGTACTTC; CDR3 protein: CASSLGGRGVYEQYF
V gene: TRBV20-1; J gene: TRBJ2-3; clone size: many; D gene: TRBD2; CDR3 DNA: TGCAGTGCTAGAGGGGCTAGCGGGGTGGATACGCAGTATTTT; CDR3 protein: CSARGASGVDTQYF
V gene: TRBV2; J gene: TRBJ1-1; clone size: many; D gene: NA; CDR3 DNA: TGTGCCAGCAGTGACGATAGTAATAGAAGCTTGAGGACTGAAGCTTTCTTT; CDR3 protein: CASSDDSNRSLRTEAFF
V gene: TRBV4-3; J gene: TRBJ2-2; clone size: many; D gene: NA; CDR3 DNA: TGCGCCAGCAGCCAAGTAGGAAGTCCTAGGGACACCGGGGAGCTGTTTTTT; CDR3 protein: CASSQVGSPRDTGELFF
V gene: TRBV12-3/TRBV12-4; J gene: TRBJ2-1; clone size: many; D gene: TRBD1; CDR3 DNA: TGTGCCAGCAGTTTATTGGGGACAGGGGGCGGCGGTGAGTTCTTC; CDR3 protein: CASSLLGTGGGGEFF
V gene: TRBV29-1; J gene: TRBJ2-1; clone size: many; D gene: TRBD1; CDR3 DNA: TGCAGCGTTGAGACAGGGGCCCCCTTCGGGAAGCAGTTCTTC; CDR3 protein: CSVETGAPFGKQFF
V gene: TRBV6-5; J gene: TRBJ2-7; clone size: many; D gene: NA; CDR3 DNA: TGTGCCAGCAGTTACTCGGCAGGGGACTCTCCCGAGCAGTACTTC; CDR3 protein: CASSYSAGDSPEQYF
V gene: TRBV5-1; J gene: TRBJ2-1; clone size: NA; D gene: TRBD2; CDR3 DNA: TGCGCCAGCAGCCTGGACGGGAGAGCGGGATCTACCTACAATGAGCAGTTCTTC; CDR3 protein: CASSLDGRAGSTYNEQFF
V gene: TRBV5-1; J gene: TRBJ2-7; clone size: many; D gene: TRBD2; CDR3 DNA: TGCGCCAGCAGCTTGGGGACTAGCGGGGTCTCCTACGAGCAGTACTTC; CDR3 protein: CASSLGTSGVSYEQYF
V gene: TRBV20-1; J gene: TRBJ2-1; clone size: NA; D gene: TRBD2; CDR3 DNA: TGCAGTGCTAGAGATTTAAGCGGGGGGGCCTCCTACAATGAGCAGTTCTTC; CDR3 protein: CSARDLSGGASYNEQFF
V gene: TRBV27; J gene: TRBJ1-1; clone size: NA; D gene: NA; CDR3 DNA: TGTGCCAGCAGTTCAGACAGTTGGGGTCCCCGAAGAGCTTTCTTT; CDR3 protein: CASSSDSWGPRRAFF
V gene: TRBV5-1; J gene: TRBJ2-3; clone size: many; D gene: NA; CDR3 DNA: TGCGCCAGCAGCTTGGTTTCCGGGGGACGGGATACGCAGTATTTT; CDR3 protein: CASSLVSGGRDTQYF
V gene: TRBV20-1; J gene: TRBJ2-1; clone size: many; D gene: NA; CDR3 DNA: TGCAGTGCTCTCGGGGGCGCAAGCTCCTACAATGAGCAGTTCTTC; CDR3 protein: CSALGGASSYNEQFF
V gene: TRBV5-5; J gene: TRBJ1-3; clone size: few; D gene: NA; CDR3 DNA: TGTGCCAGCAGCTTTGATCGGAACACCATATATTTT; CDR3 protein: CASSFDRNTIYF
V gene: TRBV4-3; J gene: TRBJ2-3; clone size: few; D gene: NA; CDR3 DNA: TGCGCCAGCAGCCTACTCGGGGGAATCACGCAGTATTTT; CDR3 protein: CASSLLGGITQYF
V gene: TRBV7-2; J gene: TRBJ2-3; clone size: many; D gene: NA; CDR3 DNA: TGTGCCAGCAGCTTAGAGTACCAAAGCACAGATACGCAGTATTTT; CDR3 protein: CASSLEYQSTDTQYF
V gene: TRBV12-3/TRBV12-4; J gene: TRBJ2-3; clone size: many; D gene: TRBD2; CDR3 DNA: TGTGCCAGCAGTTTCTTTTCGGGGGGGCCGGATACGCAGTATTTT; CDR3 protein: CASSFFSGGPDTQYF
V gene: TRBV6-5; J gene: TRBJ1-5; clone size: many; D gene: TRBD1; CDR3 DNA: TGTGCCAGCAGTAGCACAGGGGGACAGCCCCAGCATTTT; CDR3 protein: CASSSTGGQPQHF
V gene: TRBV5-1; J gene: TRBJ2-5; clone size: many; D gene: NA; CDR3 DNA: TGCGCCAGCAGCTCGACTGGGGGAACCCAAGAGACCCAGTACTTC; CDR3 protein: CASSSTGGTQETQYF
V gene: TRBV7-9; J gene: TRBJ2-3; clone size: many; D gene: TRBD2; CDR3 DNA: TGTGCCAGCAGCCGGGGACTAGCGGGGGGCCTAAGCACAGATACGCAGTATTTT; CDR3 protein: CASSRGLAGGLSTDTQYF
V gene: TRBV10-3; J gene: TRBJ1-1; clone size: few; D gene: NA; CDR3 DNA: TGTGCCATCAGCCTCGGTCTAACTGGGGCTGAAGCTTTCTTT; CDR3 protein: CAISLGLTGAEAFF
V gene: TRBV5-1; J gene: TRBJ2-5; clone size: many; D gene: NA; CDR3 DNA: TGCGCCAGCAGCTTGGGACCCGAAGAGACCCAGTACTTC; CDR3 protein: CASSLGPEETQYF
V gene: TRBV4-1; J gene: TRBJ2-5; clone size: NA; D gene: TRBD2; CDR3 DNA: TGCGCCAGCAGCCCTCAGACTAGCGGGAAAGAGACCCAGTACTTC; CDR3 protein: CASSPQTSGKETQYF
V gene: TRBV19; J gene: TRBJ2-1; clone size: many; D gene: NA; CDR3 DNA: TGTGCCAGTAGCGCGGACACCCACCGGGGAAATGAGCAGTTCTTC; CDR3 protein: CASSADTHRGNEQFF
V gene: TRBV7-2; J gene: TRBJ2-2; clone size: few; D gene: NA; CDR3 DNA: TGTGCCAGCAGCCCCTCATACGGGGGCGGGGAGCTGTTTTTT; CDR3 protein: CASSPSYGGGELFF
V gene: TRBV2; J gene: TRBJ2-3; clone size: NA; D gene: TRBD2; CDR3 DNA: TGTGCCATCAGTTTAGCGCTTAGGAGCGGGGGAGGCACAGATACGCAGTATTTT; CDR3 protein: CAISLALRSGGGTDTQYF
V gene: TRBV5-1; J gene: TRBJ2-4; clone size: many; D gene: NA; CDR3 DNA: TGCGCCAGCAGCTTGAACGGAGAAAACATTCAGTACTTC; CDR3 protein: CASSLNGENIQYF
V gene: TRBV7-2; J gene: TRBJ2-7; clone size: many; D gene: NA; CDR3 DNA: TGTGCCAGCAGCTTAGGCGGGGACTCCTACGAGCAGTACTTC; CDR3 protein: CASSLGGDSYEQYF
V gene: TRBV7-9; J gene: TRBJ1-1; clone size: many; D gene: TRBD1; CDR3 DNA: TGTGCCAGCAACCGACAGGGTCGCGGGAACACTGAAGCTTTCTTT; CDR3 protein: CASNRQGRGNTEAFF
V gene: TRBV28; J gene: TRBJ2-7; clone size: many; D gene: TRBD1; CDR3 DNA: TGTGCCAGCAGCCCCTTTAGGGACAGGGGGACCGAGCAGTACTTC; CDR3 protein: CASSPFRDRGTEQYF
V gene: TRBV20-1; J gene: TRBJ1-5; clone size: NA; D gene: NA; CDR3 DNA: TGCAGTGCTCGCGACAGTGCCCATGTGCCCCAGCATTTT; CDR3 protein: CSARDSAHVPQHF
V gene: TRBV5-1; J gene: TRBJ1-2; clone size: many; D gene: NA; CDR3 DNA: TGCGCCAGCAGCTTGGTAGGAGATTCGGTCGGGGGCTACACCTTC; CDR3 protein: CASSLVGDSVGGYTF
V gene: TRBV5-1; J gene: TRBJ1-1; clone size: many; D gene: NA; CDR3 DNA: TGCGCCAGCAGCTTGGAAGGGGGGCAGGGAACTGAAGCTTTCTTT; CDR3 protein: CASSLEGGQGTEAFF
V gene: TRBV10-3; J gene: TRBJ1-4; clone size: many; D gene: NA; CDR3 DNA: TGTGCCATCAGTGATTCCCTTGCAACTAATGAAAAACTGTTTTTT; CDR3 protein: CAISDSLATNEKLFF
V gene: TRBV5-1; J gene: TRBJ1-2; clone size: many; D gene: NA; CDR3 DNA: TGCGCCAGCAGCTTGGGATCAGTGGAGGGCTACACCTTC; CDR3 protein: CASSLGSVEGYTF
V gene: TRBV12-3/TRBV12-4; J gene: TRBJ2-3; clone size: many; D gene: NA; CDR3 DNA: TGTGCCAGCAGTTTAAGGGGAGATACGCAGTATTTT; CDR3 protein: CASSLRGDTQYF
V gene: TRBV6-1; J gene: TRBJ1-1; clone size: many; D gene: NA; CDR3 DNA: TGTGCCAGCAACACCGGGGGGTCGAACACTGAAGCTTTCTTT; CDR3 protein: CASNTGGSNTEAFF
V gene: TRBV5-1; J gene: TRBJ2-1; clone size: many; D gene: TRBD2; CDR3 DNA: TGCGCCAGCAGCTTGGTGGGGGGGGGTAATGAGCAGTTCTTC; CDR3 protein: CASSLVGGGNEQFF
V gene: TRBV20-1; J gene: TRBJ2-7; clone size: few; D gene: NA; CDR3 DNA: TGCAGTGCTAGGCCCGGCTACGAGCAGTACTTC; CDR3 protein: CSARPGYEQYF
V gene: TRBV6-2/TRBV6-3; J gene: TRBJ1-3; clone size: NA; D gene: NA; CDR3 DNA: TGTGCCAGCTCTCGGCGTGGAAACACCATATATTTT; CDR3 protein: CASSRRGNTIYF
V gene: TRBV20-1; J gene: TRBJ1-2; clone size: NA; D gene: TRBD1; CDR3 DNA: TGCAGTGCTCCCGACAGGGTAAACTATGGCTACACCTTC; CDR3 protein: CSAPDRVNYGYTF
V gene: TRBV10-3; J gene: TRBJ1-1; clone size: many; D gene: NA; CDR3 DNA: TGTGCCATTTTTAGGAACACTGAAGCTTTCTTT; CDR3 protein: CAIFRNTEAFF
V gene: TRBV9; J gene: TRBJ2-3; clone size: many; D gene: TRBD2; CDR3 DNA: TGTGCCAGCAGCGTAAGCCTAGCGGGGGCCCCGCCCGCAGATACGCAGTATTTT; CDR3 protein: CASSVSLAGAPPADTQYF